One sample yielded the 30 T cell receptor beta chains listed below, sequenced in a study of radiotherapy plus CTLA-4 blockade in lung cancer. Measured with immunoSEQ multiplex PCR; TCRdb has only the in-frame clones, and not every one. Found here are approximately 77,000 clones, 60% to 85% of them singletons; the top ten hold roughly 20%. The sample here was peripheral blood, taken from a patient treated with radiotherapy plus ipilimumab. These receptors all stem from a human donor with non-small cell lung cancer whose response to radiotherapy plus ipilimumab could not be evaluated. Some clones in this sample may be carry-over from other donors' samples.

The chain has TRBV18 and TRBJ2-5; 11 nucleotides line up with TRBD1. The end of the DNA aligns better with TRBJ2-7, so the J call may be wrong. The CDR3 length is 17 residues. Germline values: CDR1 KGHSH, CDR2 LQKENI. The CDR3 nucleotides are TGTGCCAGCTCACCACTTCTAATCGGGACAGGGGGCTACGAGCAGTACTTC. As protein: CASSPLLIGTGGYEQYF.

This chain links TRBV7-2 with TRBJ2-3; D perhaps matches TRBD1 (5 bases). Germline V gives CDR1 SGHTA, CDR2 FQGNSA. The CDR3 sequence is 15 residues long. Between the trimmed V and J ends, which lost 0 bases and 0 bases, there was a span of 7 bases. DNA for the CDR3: TGTGCCAGCAGCTTAGCCCCAGGGAGCACAGATACGCAGTATTTT. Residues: CASSLAPGSTDTQYF.

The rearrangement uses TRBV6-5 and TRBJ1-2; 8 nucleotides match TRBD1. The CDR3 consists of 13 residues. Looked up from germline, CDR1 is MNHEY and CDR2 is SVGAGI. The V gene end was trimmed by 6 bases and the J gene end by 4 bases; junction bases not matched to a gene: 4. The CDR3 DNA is TGTGCCAGCAGGCAGGGGGCCGGCTATGGCTACACCTTC. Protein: CASRQGAGYGYTF.

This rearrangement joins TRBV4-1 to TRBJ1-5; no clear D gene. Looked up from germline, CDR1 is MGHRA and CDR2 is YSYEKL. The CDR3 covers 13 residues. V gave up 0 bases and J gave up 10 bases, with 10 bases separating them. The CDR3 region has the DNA TGCGCCAGCAGCCAAGAAGAGCGTCTTCCCCAGCATTTT. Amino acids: CASSQEERLPQHF.

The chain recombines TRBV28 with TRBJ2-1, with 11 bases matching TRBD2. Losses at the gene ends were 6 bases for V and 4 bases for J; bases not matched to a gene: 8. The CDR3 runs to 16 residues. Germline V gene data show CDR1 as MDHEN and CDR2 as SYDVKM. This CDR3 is CASSSLGTSGYNEQFF. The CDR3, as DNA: TGTGCCAGCAGCTCCCTCGGGACTAGCGGTTACAATGAGCAGTTCTTC.

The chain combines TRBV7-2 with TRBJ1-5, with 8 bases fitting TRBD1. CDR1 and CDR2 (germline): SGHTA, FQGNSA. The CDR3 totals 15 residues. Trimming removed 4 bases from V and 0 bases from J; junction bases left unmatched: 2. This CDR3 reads CASSSQGDSNQPQHF. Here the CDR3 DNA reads TGTGCCAGCAGCTCACAGGGGGATAGCAATCAGCCCCAGCATTTT.

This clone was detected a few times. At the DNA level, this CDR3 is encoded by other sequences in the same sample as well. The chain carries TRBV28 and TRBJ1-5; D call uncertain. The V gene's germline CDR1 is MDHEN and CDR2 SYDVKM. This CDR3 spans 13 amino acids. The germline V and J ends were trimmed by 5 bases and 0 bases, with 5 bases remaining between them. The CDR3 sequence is CASSPYSNQPQHF. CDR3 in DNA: TGTGCCAGCAGTCCGTATAGCAATCAGCCCCAGCATTTT.

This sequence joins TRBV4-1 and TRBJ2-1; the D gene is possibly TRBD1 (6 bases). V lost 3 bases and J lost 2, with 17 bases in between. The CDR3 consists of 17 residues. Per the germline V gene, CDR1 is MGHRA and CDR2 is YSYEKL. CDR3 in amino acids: CASSHPTGRVTYNEQFF. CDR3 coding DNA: TGCGCCAGCAGCCATCCGACAGGCCGCGTGACCTACAATGAGCAGTTCTTC.

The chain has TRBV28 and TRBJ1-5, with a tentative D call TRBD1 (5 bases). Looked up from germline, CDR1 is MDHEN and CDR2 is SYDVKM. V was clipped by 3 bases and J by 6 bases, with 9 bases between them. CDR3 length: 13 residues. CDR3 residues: CASSLVDTQPQHF. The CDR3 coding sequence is TGTGCCAGCAGTTTGGTGGACACTCAGCCCCAGCATTTT.

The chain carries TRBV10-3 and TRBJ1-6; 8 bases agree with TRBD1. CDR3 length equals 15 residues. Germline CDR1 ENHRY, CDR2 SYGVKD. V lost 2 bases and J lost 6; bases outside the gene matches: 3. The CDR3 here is CAISELGTGNSPLHF. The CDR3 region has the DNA TGTGCCATCAGTGAGCTTGGGACAGGTAATTCACCCCTCCACTTT.

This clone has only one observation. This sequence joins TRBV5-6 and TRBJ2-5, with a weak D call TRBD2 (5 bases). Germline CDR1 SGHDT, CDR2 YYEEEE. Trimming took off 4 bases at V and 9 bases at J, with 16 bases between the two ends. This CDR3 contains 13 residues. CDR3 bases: TGTGCCAGCAGCCGGACTGGACCTCGGTCCCAGTACTTC. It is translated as CASSRTGPRSQYF.

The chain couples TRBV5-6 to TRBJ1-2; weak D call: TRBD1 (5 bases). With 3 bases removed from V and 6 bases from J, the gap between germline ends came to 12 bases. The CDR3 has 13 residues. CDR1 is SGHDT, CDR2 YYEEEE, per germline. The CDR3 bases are TGTGCCAGCAGCTCATCAGGGATGGATGGCTACACCTTC. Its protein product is CASSSSGMDGYTF.

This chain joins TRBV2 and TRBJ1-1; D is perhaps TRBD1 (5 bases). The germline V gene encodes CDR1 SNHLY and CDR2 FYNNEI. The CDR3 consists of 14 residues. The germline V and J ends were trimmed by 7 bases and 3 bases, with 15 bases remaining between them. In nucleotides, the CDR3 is TGTGCCAGCATCCCCCGGGGGGGGTACACTGAAGCTTTCTTT. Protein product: CASIPRGGYTEAFF.

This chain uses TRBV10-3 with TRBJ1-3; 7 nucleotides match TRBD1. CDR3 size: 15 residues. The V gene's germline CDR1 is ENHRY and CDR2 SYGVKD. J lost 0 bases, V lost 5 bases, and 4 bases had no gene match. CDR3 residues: CAISPGTVSGNTIYF. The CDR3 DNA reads TGTGCCATCAGTCCCGGGACAGTCTCTGGAAACACCATATATTTT.

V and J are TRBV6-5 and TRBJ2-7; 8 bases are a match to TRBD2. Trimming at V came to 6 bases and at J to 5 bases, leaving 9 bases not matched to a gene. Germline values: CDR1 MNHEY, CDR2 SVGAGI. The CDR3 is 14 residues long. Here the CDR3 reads CASRDVAGSDEQYF. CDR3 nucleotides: TGTGCCAGCAGGGATGTAGCGGGGAGCGACGAGCAGTACTTC.

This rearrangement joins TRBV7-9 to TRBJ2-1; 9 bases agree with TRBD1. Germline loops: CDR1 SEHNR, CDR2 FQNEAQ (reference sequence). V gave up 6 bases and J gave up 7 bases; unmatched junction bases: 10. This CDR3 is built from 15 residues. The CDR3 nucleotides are TGTGCCAGCAGGGTGACAGGGGGAATGGGGAATGAGCAGTTCTTC. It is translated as CASRVTGGMGNEQFF.

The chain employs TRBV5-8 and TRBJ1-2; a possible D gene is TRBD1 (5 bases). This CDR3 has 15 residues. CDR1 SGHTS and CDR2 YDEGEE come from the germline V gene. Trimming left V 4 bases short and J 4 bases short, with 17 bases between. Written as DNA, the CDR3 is TGTGCCAGCAGCCGCGGGCAGATCGGGGGCTATGGCTACACCTTC. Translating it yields CASSRGQIGGYGYTF.

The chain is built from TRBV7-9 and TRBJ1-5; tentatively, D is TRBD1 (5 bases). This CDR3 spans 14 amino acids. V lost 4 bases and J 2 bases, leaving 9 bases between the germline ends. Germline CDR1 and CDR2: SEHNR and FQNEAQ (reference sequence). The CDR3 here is CASSSWGGNQPQHF. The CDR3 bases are TGTGCCAGCAGCTCATGGGGCGGCAATCAGCCCCAGCATTTT. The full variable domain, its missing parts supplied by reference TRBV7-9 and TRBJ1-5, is DTGVSQNPRHKITKRGQNVTFRCDPISEHNRLYWYRQTLGQGPEFLTYFQNEAQLEKSRLLSDRFSAERPKGSFSTLEIQRTEQGDSAMYLCASSSWGGNQPQHFGDGTRLSIL.

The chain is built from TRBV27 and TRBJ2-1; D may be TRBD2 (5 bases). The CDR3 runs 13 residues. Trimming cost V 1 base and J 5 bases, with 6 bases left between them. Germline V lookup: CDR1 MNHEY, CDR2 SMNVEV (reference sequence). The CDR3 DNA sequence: TGTGCCAGCAGTTTATACGGGGACAATGAGCAGTTCTTC. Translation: CASSLYGDNEQFF.

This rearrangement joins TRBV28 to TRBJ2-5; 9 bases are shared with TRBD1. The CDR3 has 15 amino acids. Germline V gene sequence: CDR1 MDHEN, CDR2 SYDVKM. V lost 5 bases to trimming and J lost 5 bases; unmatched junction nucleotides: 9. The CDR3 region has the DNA TGTGCCAGCAGTCGCACAGGGGGCAGCGGGGAGACCCAGTACTTC. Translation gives CASSRTGGSGETQYF.

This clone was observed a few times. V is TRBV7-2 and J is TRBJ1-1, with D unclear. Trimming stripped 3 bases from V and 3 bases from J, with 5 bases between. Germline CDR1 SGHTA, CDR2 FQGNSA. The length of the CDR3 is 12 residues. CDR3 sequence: CASSFSDTEAFF. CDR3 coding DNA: TGTGCCAGCAGCTTTTCGGACACTGAAGCTTTCTTT.

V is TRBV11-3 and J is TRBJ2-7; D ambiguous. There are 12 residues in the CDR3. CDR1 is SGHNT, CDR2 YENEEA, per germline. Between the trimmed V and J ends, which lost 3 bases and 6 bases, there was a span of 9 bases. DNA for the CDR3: TGTGCCAGCAGCTTGGCCCATGGCGAGCAGTACTTC. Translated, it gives CASSLAHGEQYF.

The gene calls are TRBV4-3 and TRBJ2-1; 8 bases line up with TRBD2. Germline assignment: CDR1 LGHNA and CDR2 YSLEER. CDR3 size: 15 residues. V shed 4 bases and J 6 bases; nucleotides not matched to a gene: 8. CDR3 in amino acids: CASSRGRGDFNEQFF. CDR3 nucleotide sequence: TGCGCCAGCAGCCGGGGGCGGGGGGACTTCAATGAGCAGTTCTTC.

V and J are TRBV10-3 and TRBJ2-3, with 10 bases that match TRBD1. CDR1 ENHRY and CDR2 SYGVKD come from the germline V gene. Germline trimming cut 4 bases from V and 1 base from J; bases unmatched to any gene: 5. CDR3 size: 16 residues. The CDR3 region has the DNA TGTGCCATCAGTGGGGTGGGACAGGGGCGCACAGATACGCAGTATTTT. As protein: CAISGVGQGRTDTQYF.

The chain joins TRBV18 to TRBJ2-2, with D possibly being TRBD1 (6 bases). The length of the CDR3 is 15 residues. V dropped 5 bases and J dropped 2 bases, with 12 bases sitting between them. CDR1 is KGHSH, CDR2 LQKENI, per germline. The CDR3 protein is CASSSTQGNTGELFF. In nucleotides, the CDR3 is TGTGCCAGCTCATCAACACAGGGTAACACCGGGGAGCTGTTTTTT.

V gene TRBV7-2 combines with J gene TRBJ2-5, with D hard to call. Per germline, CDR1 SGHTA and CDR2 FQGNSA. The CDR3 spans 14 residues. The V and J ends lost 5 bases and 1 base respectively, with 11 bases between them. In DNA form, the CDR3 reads TGTGCCAGCAGCAACTCCGCCGGCCAAGAGACCCAGTACTTC. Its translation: CASSNSAGQETQYF.

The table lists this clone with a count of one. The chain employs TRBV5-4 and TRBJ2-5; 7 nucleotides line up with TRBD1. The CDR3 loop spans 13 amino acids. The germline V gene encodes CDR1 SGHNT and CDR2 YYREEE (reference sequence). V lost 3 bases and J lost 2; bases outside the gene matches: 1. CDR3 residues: CASSSGQQETQYF. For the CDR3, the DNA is TGTGCCAGCAGCTCGGGACAGCAAGAGACCCAGTACTTC.

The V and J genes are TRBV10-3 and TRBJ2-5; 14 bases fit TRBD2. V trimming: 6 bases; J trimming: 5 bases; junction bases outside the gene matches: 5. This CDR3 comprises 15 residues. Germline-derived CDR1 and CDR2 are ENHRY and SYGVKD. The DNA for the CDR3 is TGTGCCATCAGGAAGGGACTAGCGGGGGTGGAGACCCAGTACTTC. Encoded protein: CAIRKGLAGVETQYF.

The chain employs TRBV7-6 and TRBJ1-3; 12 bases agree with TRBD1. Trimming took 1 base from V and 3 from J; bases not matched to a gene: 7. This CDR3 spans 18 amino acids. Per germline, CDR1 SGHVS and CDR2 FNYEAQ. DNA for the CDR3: TGTGCCAGCAGCTTAGGACCGGGACAGGGGGCGAGTGGAAACACCATATATTTT. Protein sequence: CASSLGPGQGASGNTIYF.

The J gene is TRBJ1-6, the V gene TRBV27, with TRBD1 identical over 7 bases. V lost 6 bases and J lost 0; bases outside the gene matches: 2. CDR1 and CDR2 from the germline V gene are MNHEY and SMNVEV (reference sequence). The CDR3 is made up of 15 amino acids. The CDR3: CASSDRASYNSPLHF. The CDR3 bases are TGTGCCAGCAGCGACAGGGCCTCCTATAATTCACCCCTCCACTTT.